The text below deals with one T cell receptor beta chain. The data stem from a study of blood T cell repertoires in COVID-19. About the study: COVID-19 samples, acute and convalescent, were from the United States, Italy and Spain. T cells, B-cell-depleted T cells, or PBMCs supplied cDNA or gDNA.

CDR3 size: 11 residues. Trimming cost V 8 bases and J 6 bases, with 10 bases left between them. CDR1 and CDR2 from the germline V gene are SQVTM and ANQGSEA. Original data processing: It was from reference gene primer amplification that nucleated cell counts were estimated. Sequencing used immunoSEQ multiplex PCR; TCRdb keeps in-frame clones, though not all of them. V, J and clone size are taken as reported in that table, and D and trimming were inferred from the DNA itself. The table lists 180,000 or so clones, less than 90% of them singletons. Individuals drawn from 20 to 25 US areas were roughly 18 to 95 years old.

The sample comprised PBMCs or T cells enriched from blood (not recorded which). The chain uses TRBV29-1 and TRBJ2-2; D is undetermined. The source is a woman aged 45-60 years who had recovered from COVID-19. The CDR3 DNA follows: TGCAGCCTGCGACGGGCCGGGGAGCTGTTTTTT. Protein sequence: CSLRRAGELFF.